This T cell receptor beta chain was sequenced for a study of shared clonotypes between healthy human individuals. Comments on this clone: What it binds is not known.

V lost 0 bases to trimming and J lost 2 bases; unmatched junction nucleotides: 3. This CDR3 has 15 amino acids. Germline V lookup: CDR1 SGHAT, CDR2 FQNNGV. The study's findings and limits: Among non-shared clonotypes, generation probabilities were lower than among those shared by all four donors. Only a few donors were included, so the genetic and exposure-history diversity represented was limited.

CD4+ cell separation produced CD45RA+ naive and CD45RA-negative memory subsets. TCRdb keeps only in-frame clones here, not all; method: immunoSEQ multiplex PCR. This table has over a million clones, roughly 96% appearing once. The J gene is TRBJ1-2, the V gene TRBV11-2, with 7 bases fitting TRBD1. This receptor was taken from a man aged 25-40 years in good health. Source material: naive CD4+ T cells sorted from blood. The subset was: CD45RA+ positively selected. The CDR3 DNA reads as TGTGCCAGCAGCTTAGAGGGCAGGGGGAACTATGGCTACACCTTC. This codes for CASSLEGRGNYGYTF.